The 30 T cell receptor beta chains listed next were all sequenced from one sample in a study of monozygotic twins with inflammatory bowel disease. After re-calling the 5' RACE reads, TCRdb lists one entry per CDR3 protein, DNA absent. Here the sample table reports over 110,000 distinct CDR3 sequences. The sample consisted of blood. The receptor set was obtained from a human donor with ulcerative colitis or Crohn's disease, or a healthy co-twin of an affected twin (not recorded which).

The gene calls are TRBV20-1 and TRBJ2-5; no DNA is available, so the TRBD2 call from TCRdb remains unchecked. Germline V CDR1 and CDR2: DFQATT, SNEGSKA (reference sequence). This CDR3 has 14 residues. The CDR3 loop reads CSASSLRGEETQYF.

This sequence joins TRBV20-1 and TRBJ2-1; the D call of TRBD1 rests on TCRdb alone, since no DNA is present to check it. Germline CDR1 DFQATT, CDR2 SNEGSKA (reference sequence). This CDR3 region has 15 residues. The CDR3 loop is CSARDAGGHYNEQFF.

V gene TRBV20-1 combines with J gene TRBJ1-4; TCRdb calls TRBD1, which cannot be checked without DNA. The CDR3 spans 14 residues. Per the germline V gene, CDR1 is DFQATT and CDR2 is SNEGSKA (reference sequence). The CDR3 is CSAAWSQGREKLFF.

The V and J genes are TRBV5-6 and TRBJ2-7; TCRdb calls TRBD1, which cannot be checked without DNA. The length of the CDR3 is 14 residues. Germline lookup yields CDR1 SGHDT and CDR2 YYEEEE. CDR3 loop: CASRPLGADYEQYF.

The J gene is TRBJ2-7, the V gene TRBV12-3 or TRBV12-4; TCRdb indicates TRBD1, and absent DNA this call remains unverified. The CDR3 runs to 14 residues. CDR3 in amino acids: CASSLIGGDNEQYF.

The CDR3 region is CASSKGPIEHF. The V and J genes are TRBV19 and TRBJ2-4; the D call of TRBD1 rests on TCRdb alone, since no DNA is present to check it. This CDR3 comprises 11 residues. The germline CDR1 and CDR2 sequences are LNHDA and SQIVND (reference sequence).

This chain links TRBV27 with TRBJ1-5. The germline V gene encodes CDR1 MNHEY and CDR2 SMNVEV (reference sequence). This CDR3 has 17 residues. The CDR3 sequence is CASSSSLGIGSNQPQHF.

The V gene is TRBV7-7, the J gene TRBJ2-2. The CDR3 length is 12 residues. Germline CDR1 reads SSHAT; CDR2 reads FNYEAQ (reference sequence). This CDR3 is CASSSRPGELFF.

This rearrangement joins TRBV5-1 to TRBJ2-3; TCRdb designates TRBD1, a call that cannot be tested without DNA. The CDR3 is 14 residues long. The germline V gene has CDR1 SGHRS and CDR2 YFSETQ. CDR3 region: CASSAEGVEGTQYF.

The genes are TRBV7-2 and TRBJ1-6; without DNA, the TCRdb call of TRBD1 cannot be checked. The CDR3 is 15 residues long. Germline loops: CDR1 SGHTA, CDR2 FQGNSA. The CDR3 region is CASSLAAQGNSPLHF.

V gene TRBV5-1 combines with J gene TRBJ2-2; TCRdb's D call of TRBD2 is untestable without DNA. The CDR3 length is 16 residues. Germline V gene sequence: CDR1 SGHRS, CDR2 YFSETQ. This CDR3 reads CASSLNLLAGTGELFF.

The chain couples TRBV4-2 to TRBJ2-5. Germline CDR1 LGHNA, CDR2 YNFKEQ. CDR3 size: 15 residues. The CDR3 spells CASSQGPDTEETQYF.

The chain uses TRBV6-2 or TRBV6-3 and TRBJ2-2. This CDR3 contains 15 residues. Germline-derived CDR1 and CDR2 are MNHEY and SVGEGT. The CDR3 loop reads CASSYGRANTGELFF.

V is TRBV4-3 and J is TRBJ1-1; the D call of TRBD1 rests on TCRdb alone, since no DNA is present to check it. This CDR3 comprises 13 residues. CDR1 and CDR2 (germline): LGHNA, YSLEER. CDR3 protein: CASSLDRASEAFF.

The chain couples TRBV10-3 to TRBJ1-1; TCRdb outputs TRBD1, but without DNA this stays unchecked. Germline V CDR1 and CDR2: ENHRY, SYGVKD. The CDR3 loop spans 15 amino acids. CDR3: CAISESPGGYTEAFF.

The gene calls are TRBV20-1 and TRBJ2-1. This CDR3 region has 11 residues. Germline assignment: CDR1 DFQATT and CDR2 SNEGSKA (reference sequence). This chain's CDR3 is CSARGGNEQFF.

The gene calls are TRBV7-8 and TRBJ2-7; the D call of TRBD1 rests on TCRdb alone, since no DNA is present to check it. This CDR3 comprises 12 residues. Germline V gene sequence: CDR1 SGHVS, CDR2 FQNEAQ. The chain's CDR3 is CASSSGVYEQYF.

The chain joins TRBV7-8 to TRBJ2-5; TCRdb gives TRBD2 as the D gene, but with no DNA this cannot be confirmed. The length of the CDR3 is 13 residues. CDR1 SGHVS and CDR2 FQNEAQ come from the germline V gene. The CDR3 protein is CASSLGLGETQYF.

This CDR3 reads CASSVVGGLDYEQYF. This rearrangement joins TRBV6-1 to TRBJ2-7; TCRdb lists TRBD1, though no DNA is available to test this call. From germline, CDR1 is MNHNS and CDR2 SASEGT. The CDR3 runs to 15 residues.

The rearrangement joins TRBV20-1 to TRBJ2-5; the D call from TCRdb, TRBD1, cannot be confirmed without DNA. This CDR3 has 15 residues. Germline CDR1 and CDR2: DFQATT and SNEGSKA (reference sequence). This chain's CDR3 is CSAIKTLGAAETQYF.

The chain uses TRBV5-5 and TRBJ2-7; the TCRdb call, TRBD1, lacks DNA for checking. This CDR3 is 16 amino acids long. Germline CDR1 and CDR2: SGHKS and YYEKEE (reference sequence). The CDR3 loop reads CASSLGPGQGTYEQYF.

This rearrangement joins TRBV7-2 to TRBJ2-7; TCRdb reports TRBD2, a call that lacks DNA to check it against. The CDR3 extends over 15 amino acids. CDR1 is SGHTA, CDR2 FQGNSA, per germline. CDR3 protein: CASSTGGASSYEQYF.

The genes are TRBV30 and TRBJ1-2; TCRdb outputs TRBD1, but without DNA this stays unchecked. The CDR3 has 13 residues. Germline assignment: CDR1 GTSNPN and CDR2 SVGIG (reference sequence). The CDR3 region is CAWSPGTVYGYTF.

The chain has TRBV4-2 and TRBJ2-5; the TCRdb call, TRBD1, lacks DNA for checking. The CDR3 consists of 14 residues. In germline, CDR1 is LGHNA, CDR2 YNFKEQ. This chain's CDR3 is CASSSPMGSETQYF.

The rearrangement links TRBV20-1 to TRBJ1-1; checking the TCRdb D call of TRBD1 is not possible without DNA. The CDR3 has 13 residues. Per the germline V gene, CDR1 is DFQATT and CDR2 is SNEGSKA (reference sequence). CDR3 amino acids: CSARETGNTEAFF.

The chain links TRBV27 to TRBJ2-7. CDR3 length: 15 residues. CDR1 and CDR2 from the germline V gene are MNHEY and SMNVEV (reference sequence). The CDR3 is CASSLSNLGMYEQYF.

V is TRBV20-1 and J is TRBJ2-5; the TCRdb D gene call, TRBD1, has no DNA to confirm it. This CDR3 comprises 16 residues. Germline lookup yields CDR1 DFQATT and CDR2 SNEGSKA (reference sequence). The CDR3 spells CSAQNFRQRLQETQYF.

This sequence joins TRBV7-2 and TRBJ1-6; TCRdb names TRBD1, which stays unverified in the absence of DNA. The CDR3 extends over 11 amino acids. Germline CDR1 and CDR2: SGHTA and FQGNSA. The chain's CDR3 is CASSSGQALHF.

The chain joins TRBV5-1 to TRBJ1-1; the D call from TCRdb, TRBD1, cannot be confirmed without DNA. This CDR3 spans 14 amino acids. Per germline, CDR1 SGHRS and CDR2 YFSETQ. The CDR3 reads CASSLRQGNTEAFF. Based on the CDR3 plus reference TRBV5-1 and TRBJ1-1, the full variable domain is KAGVTQTPRYLIKTRGQQVTLSCSPISGHRSVSWYQQTPGQGLQFLFEYFSETQRNKGNFPGRFSGRQFSNSRSEMNVSTLELGDSALYLCASSLRQGNTEAFFGQGTRLTVV.

The J gene is TRBJ1-5, the V gene TRBV12-3 or TRBV12-4; TCRdb gives TRBD1 as the D gene, but with no DNA this cannot be confirmed. CDR3 length: 13 residues. The CDR3 sequence is CASSLGQGAPQHF.